Below, one TCR beta chain is given with its context. The time point here: pre-sensitization, week 0. Treatment in this sample: therapeutic diphenylcyclopropenone sensitization with weekly scalp DPC. Germline loops: CDR1 KGHDR, CDR2 SFDVKD. With 4 bases clipped from V and 0 bases from J, the junction kept 12 bases outside the gene matches. The CDR3 is 19 residues long. This record belongs to a study of human T cells and chemical hapten exposure. TCRdb reprocessed the RACE reads via MiXCR and lists one record per CDR3 protein. The sample includes 30,000 to 40,000 distinct CDR3 sequences, less than 8.5% of them seen just once.

This specimen was whole blood, taken in connection with sensitization to the hapten diphenylcyclopropenone (DPC). The TCR was taken from a woman between 50 and 59 years old with alopecia areata. Some clones in this sample may be carry-over from other donors' samples. The chain uses TRBV24-1 and TRBJ1-5; 9 nucleotides agree with TRBD1. CDR3 region: CATSDMMLGTGYSNQPQHF. The CDR3 DNA reads as TGTGCCACCAGTGACATGATGCTCGGGACAGGGTATAGCAATCAGCCCCAGCATTTT.